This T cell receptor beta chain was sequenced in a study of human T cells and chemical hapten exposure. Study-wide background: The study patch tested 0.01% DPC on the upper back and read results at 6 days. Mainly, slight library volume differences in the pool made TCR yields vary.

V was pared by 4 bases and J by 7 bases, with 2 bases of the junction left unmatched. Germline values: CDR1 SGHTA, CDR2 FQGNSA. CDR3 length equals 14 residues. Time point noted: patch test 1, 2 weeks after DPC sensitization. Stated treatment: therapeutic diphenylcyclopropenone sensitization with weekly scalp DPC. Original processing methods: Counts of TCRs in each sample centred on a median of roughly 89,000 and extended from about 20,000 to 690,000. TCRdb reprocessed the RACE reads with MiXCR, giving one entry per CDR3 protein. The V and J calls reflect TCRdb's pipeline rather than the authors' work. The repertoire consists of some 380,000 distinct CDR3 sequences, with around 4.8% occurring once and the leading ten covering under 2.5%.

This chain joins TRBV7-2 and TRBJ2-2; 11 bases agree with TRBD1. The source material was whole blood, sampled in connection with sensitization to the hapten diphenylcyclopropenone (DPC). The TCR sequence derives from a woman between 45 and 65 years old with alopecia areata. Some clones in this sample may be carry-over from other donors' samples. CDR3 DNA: TGTGCCAGCAGCTGGGACAGGGGGAGCGGGGAGCTGTTTTTT. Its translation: CASSWDRGSGELFF.